The clone carrying this T cell receptor beta chain was picked up a small number of times. The antigen remains undetermined. V gave up 5 bases and J gave up 0 bases; unmatched junction bases: 11. This CDR3 is 19 amino acids long. Germline CDR1 is LNHDA and CDR2 is SQIVND (reference sequence). Time point of the sample: newly diagnosed GD, antithyroid drugs for less than 3 months. The TCR library was made from RNA that had been extracted from PBMCs in TRIzol. These data come from a study of regulatory T cells in long-lasting Graves disease. General study points: New patients shared 966 public clonotypes, fewer than the approximately 2,500 shared by persistent patients.

Investigators prepared the TCR beta libraries by applying iRepertoire HTBI primers and Arm-PCR of CDR3 regions. Each CDR3 protein gets one entry after TCRdb re-called the multiplex PCR reads with MiXCR. Of more than 400,000 distinct CDR3 sequences in the sample, about 17% were seen once. This sample was shared with a second study, whose subject was T cells in Graves' hyperthyroidism and ophthalmopathy. According to that study: Most expanded thyroid clonotypes above 0.001 recurred in blood.

Source: peripheral blood mononuclear cells (PBMCs), taken at new diagnosis, from a patient treated with antithyroid drugs. This TCR came from a woman in her twenties or thirties with Graves disease. The V and J genes are TRBV19 and TRBJ1-5, with 12 bases identical to TRBD1. In DNA form, the CDR3 reads TGTGCCAGTAGTGAACGGGACAGGGGGCCCCTTTATAGCAATCAGCCCCAGCATTTT. This codes for CASSERDRGPLYSNQPQHF.